This record concerns one T cell receptor beta chain sequence. The sample comes from a study of blood T cell repertoires in COVID-19. Study context: The cDNA or gDNA used as material had been derived from T cells, B-cell-depleted T cells, or PBMCs.

Germline-derived CDR1 and CDR2 are KGHSH and LQKENI. V lost 3 bases, J lost 0 bases, and 11 bases lay in between. This CDR3 contains 15 residues. Sequenced by immunoSEQ multiplex PCR; TCRdb stores in-frame clones only, minus some. The sample contains about 330,000 clones, 80% to 95% of which appear only once. Ages ranged from about 18 to 89 years, with residence in approximately 25 US areas. Each participant's cohort was designated according to participant-reported clinical history. Among Cohort 3 donors, those recovered had two negative PCRs, clearance, or symptom resolution. Material: PBMCs or T cells enriched from blood (not recorded which). This chain connects TRBV18 to TRBJ1-1, with D hard to call. The source is a woman in her twenties or thirties who had recovered from COVID-19. CDR3: CASSPVRIMNTEAFF. The CDR3 region has the DNA TGTGCCAGCTCACCCGTCAGGATTATGAACACTGAAGCTTTCTTT.